The 23 T cell receptor beta chains listed next were all sequenced from one sample in a study of CD8 T cells in ankylosing spondylitis. The study's findings and limits: Seemingly characteristic of ankylosing spondylitis blood was a TCR beta motif consisting of several highly homologous variants.

No cognate antigen is known for these TCRs. TCRdb re-called the 5' RACE reads with MiXCR, one entry per CDR3 protein. The sample consists of under 950,000 distinct CDR3 sequences, around a fifth of them appearing once. Source material: blood, either unsorted or a sorted T cell fraction (not recorded which). The source is a male donor with ankylosing spondylitis.

The chain combines TRBV20-1 with TRBJ2-7; 10 nucleotides match TRBD2. Per the germline V gene, CDR1 is DFQATT and CDR2 is SNEGSKA (reference sequence). The CDR3 consists of 15 residues. Germline trimming cut 6 bases from V and 2 bases from J; bases unmatched to any gene: 10. The CDR3 nucleotides read TGCAGTGCAAGCCTTAGCGGGGGGCGTCCCTACGAGCAGTACTTC. Protein sequence: CSASLSGGRPYEQYF.

The chain couples TRBV2 to TRBJ2-5, with 11 bases lining up with TRBD1. The ends lost 8 bases at V and 5 bases at J; junction bases unmatched: 7. The CDR3 contains 14 residues. CDR1 is SNHLY, CDR2 FYNNEI, per germline. CDR3 nucleotides: TGTGCCAGCCGAGGGACAGGGGGAATGGAGACCCAGTACTTC. Its protein product is CASRGTGGMETQYF.

The CDR3 region is CSARPDRVLYNSPLHF. CDR3 DNA sequence: TGCAGTGCTAGGCCGGACAGGGTCCTGTATAATTCACCCCTCCACTTT. The chain links TRBV20-1 to TRBJ1-6; 8 bases agree with TRBD1. Trimming at V came to 3 bases and at J to 4 bases, leaving 8 bases not matched to a gene. Looked up from germline, CDR1 is DFQATT and CDR2 is SNEGSKA (reference sequence). CDR3 length: 16 amino acids.

The rearrangement joins TRBV14 to TRBJ2-5, with D tentatively TRBD2 (6 bases). Germline V gives CDR1 SGHDN, CDR2 FVKESK. Trimming shortened V by 0 bases and J by 3 bases, and 14 bases separated the two germline ends. The CDR3 sequence is 16 residues long. The CDR3 region is CASSQEYGGKKETQYF. The CDR3 bases are TGTGCCAGCAGCCAAGAGTACGGGGGTAAAAAAGAGACCCAGTACTTC.

This clonotype was counted between two and nine times. This chain uses TRBV28 with TRBJ2-7; D uncertain. Between the trimmed V and J ends, which lost 0 bases and 2 bases, there was a span of 11 bases. The CDR3 is made up of 15 amino acids. Germline V gene sequence: CDR1 MDHEN, CDR2 SYDVKM. In DNA form, the CDR3 reads TGTGCCAGCAGTTTATGGGCAGAAGCCCCCTACGAGCAGTACTTC. This codes for CASSLWAEAPYEQYF.

The CDR3 DNA reads TGTGCCAGCAGCAACCGGGCCAGCAAAGTCTACGAGCAGTACTTC. Translated, it gives CASSNRASKVYEQYF. The chain combines TRBV11-3 with TRBJ2-7; D is ambiguous. CDR1 SGHNT and CDR2 YENEEA come from the germline V gene. The CDR3 covers 15 residues. Trimming took off 5 bases at V and 3 bases at J, with 17 bases between the two ends. The whole variable domain, filled in from reference TRBV11-3 and TRBJ2-7, reads EAGVVQSPRYKIIEKKQPVAFWCNPISGHNTLYWYLQNLGQGPELLIRYENEEAVDDSQLPKDRFSAERLKGVDSTLKIQPAELGDSAVYLCASSNRASKVYEQYFGPGTRLTVT.

This clonotype has just a few counts. The chain joins TRBV2 to TRBJ1-4; D unclear. V was shortened by 3 bases and J by 10 bases, with 18 bases between the two germline ends. The CDR3 sequence is 15 residues long. Germline V gene lookup returns CDR1 SNHLY and CDR2 FYNNEI. The CDR3 bases are TGTGCCAGCAGTGAGAACAGTCTTCGCACAACAAAACTGTTTTTT. Its translation is CASSENSLRTTKLFF.

The J gene is TRBJ2-5, the V gene TRBV6-6; D remains unclear. V dropped 6 bases and J dropped 4 bases, with 12 bases sitting between them. This CDR3 comprises 13 residues. Per the germline V gene, CDR1 is MNHNY and CDR2 is SVGAGI (reference sequence). The CDR3 DNA follows: TGTGCCAGCAGCTTTACAGTATCAGAGACCCAGTACTTC. It codes for CASSFTVSETQYF.

This clonotype was detected only a few times. This chain joins TRBV29-1 and TRBJ2-2, with 8 bases aligning to TRBD2. The length of the CDR3 is 12 residues. V lost 7 bases and J lost 7; bases outside the gene matches: 5. In germline, CDR1 is SQVTM, CDR2 ANQGSEA. This chain's CDR3 is CSAPGLGGELFF. In DNA, the CDR3 is TGCAGCGCCCCGGGACTAGGCGGGGAGCTGTTTTTT.

This clonotype was picked up a small number of times. The CDR3 here is CASSRGTGSRRAEAFF. CDR3 sequence (DNA): TGCGCCAGCAGCCGCGGGACAGGGTCGCGGAGGGCTGAAGCTTTCTTT. This sequence joins TRBV4-3 and TRBJ1-1, with 9 bases identical to TRBD1. Germline values: CDR1 LGHNA, CDR2 YSLEER. With 4 bases clipped from V and 6 bases from J, the junction kept 12 bases outside the gene matches. CDR3 length equals 16 residues.

This clonotype was recorded a few times. This chain links TRBV6-5 with TRBJ1-1; a weak D match, TRBD1 (5 bases). Looked up from germline, CDR1 is MNHEY and CDR2 is SVGAGI. Trimming pared 2 bases from V and 2 bases from J, leaving 12 bases between. The CDR3 runs to 15 residues. The CDR3 reads CASSYKDILNTEAFF. CDR3 nucleotides: TGTGCCAGCAGTTACAAGGACATCCTAAACACTGAAGCTTTCTTT.

This clonotype turned up a few times. This sequence joins TRBV5-1 and TRBJ2-5; D call uncertain. CDR1 and CDR2 from the germline V gene are SGHRS and YFSETQ. V gave up 3 bases and J gave up 5 bases, with 11 bases separating them. CDR3 length: 13 residues. In DNA form, the CDR3 reads TGCGCCAGCAGCTCTTCTGGATGGGAGACCCAGTACTTC. Amino acid sequence: CASSSSGWETQYF.

In this sample, this clonotype turned up once. This chain links TRBV12-3 or TRBV12-4 with TRBJ1-1; D unresolved. This CDR3 contains 13 residues. Trimming removed 6 bases from V and 0 bases from J, with 8 bases in between. The CDR3, as DNA: TGTGCCAGCAGCCCCGAGATGAACACTGAAGCTTTCTTT. The encoded protein is CASSPEMNTEAFF.

J is TRBJ2-3 and V is TRBV20-1; D gene ambiguous. The CDR3 contains 10 residues. Germline V CDR1 and CDR2: DFQATT, SNEGSKA (reference sequence). Deletions cut 2 bases from V and 10 bases from J, with 7 bases between. CDR3 region: CSARLVAQYF. Here the CDR3 DNA reads TGCAGTGCTAGACTAGTAGCGCAGTATTTT.

Ten or more counts support this clonotype. The rearrangement links TRBV12-3 or TRBV12-4 to TRBJ1-2; D unresolved. The length of the CDR3 is 15 residues. Trimming stripped 5 bases from V and 5 bases from J, with 18 bases between. The CDR3 DNA sequence: TGTGCCAGCAGTCCTCGGGCGGGCCACGTTTATGGCTACACCTTC. Its translation: CASSPRAGHVYGYTF.

The rearrangement joins TRBV13 to TRBJ2-2; 7 positions agree with TRBD1. This CDR3 is built from 22 residues. CDR1 and CDR2 from the germline V gene are PRHDT and FYEKMQ (reference sequence). Losses at the gene ends were 4 bases for V and 2 bases for J; bases not matched to a gene: 25. The CDR3 is CASSSFFRTGTALRENTGELFF. The CDR3 DNA follows: TGTGCCAGCAGCTCATTCTTCCGAACCGGGACAGCCCTGAGGGAAAACACCGGGGAGCTGTTTTTT.

The V call is TRBV4-2, the J call TRBJ2-7; D is unclear. Trimming stripped 0 bases from V and 4 bases from J, with 10 bases between. Germline-derived CDR1 and CDR2 are LGHNA and YNFKEQ. CDR3 size: 14 residues. This chain's CDR3 is CASSQDVADYEQYF. For the CDR3, the DNA is TGTGCCAGCAGCCAAGATGTTGCGGATTACGAGCAGTACTTC.

The chain has TRBV5-1 and TRBJ2-2, with unresolved D. The CDR3 covers 14 residues. Germline V gives CDR1 SGHRS, CDR2 YFSETQ. Between the trimmed V and J ends, which lost 7 bases and 4 bases, there was a span of 14 bases. Here the CDR3 reads CASVPSSSTGELFF. For the CDR3, the DNA is TGCGCCAGCGTCCCATCAAGTAGCACCGGGGAGCTGTTTTTT.

This sequence joins TRBV5-1 and TRBJ2-1; unclear D gene. The V and J ends lost 4 bases and 0 bases respectively, with 11 bases between them. CDR3 length: 15 amino acids. Germline CDR1 reads SGHRS; CDR2 reads YFSETQ. The DNA of the CDR3 is TGCGCCAGCAGCCACACAGAGAGCTCCTACAATGAGCAGTTCTTC. Its protein product is CASSHTESSYNEQFF.

The table lists this clonotype with a few counts. The chain has TRBV5-1 and TRBJ2-7; 8 bases are a match to TRBD1. Germline assignment: CDR1 SGHRS and CDR2 YFSETQ. The CDR3 runs to 14 residues. V shed 3 bases, J shed 2 bases, and the junction held 4 bases outside the gene matches. CDR3 amino acids: CASSSTGETYEQYF. CDR3 nucleotide sequence: TGCGCCAGCAGCTCGACAGGGGAAACCTACGAGCAGTACTTC.

This clonotype was detected only a few times. The V gene is TRBV5-6, the J gene TRBJ1-1; D is uncertain. Germline loops: CDR1 SGHDT, CDR2 YYEEEE. V lost 0 bases, J lost 1 base, and 7 bases lay in between. The CDR3 totals 14 residues. This CDR3 is CASSLDLGNTEAFF. CDR3 sequence (DNA): TGTGCCAGCAGCTTGGATCTGGGGAACACTGAAGCTTTCTTT.

The rearrangement uses TRBV4-1 and TRBJ2-2; 9 positions match TRBD2. The V gene's germline CDR1 is MGHRA and CDR2 YSYEKL. This CDR3 is built from 17 residues. V trimming: 2 bases; J trimming: 6 bases; junction bases outside the gene matches: 10. The DNA for the CDR3 is TGCGCCAGCAGCCAACAGGCTAGCGGGGAAGGGTCCGGGGAGCTGTTTTTT. Protein sequence: CASSQQASGEGSGELFF.

The chain recombines TRBV29-1 with TRBJ1-1; TRBD1 aligns across 7 bases. The length of the CDR3 is 16 residues. Germline lookup yields CDR1 SQVTM and CDR2 ANQGSEA. V dropped 4 bases and J dropped 1; count of bases not matched to a gene: 12. CDR3 DNA sequence: TGCAGCGTTGTTCCCGATGTTGGGACAGCGAACACTGAAGCTTTCTTT. Translation: CSVVPDVGTANTEAFF. Looking up the rest from reference TRBV29-1 and TRBJ1-1 gives the full variable domain: SAVISQKPSRDICQRGTSLTIQCQVDSQVTMMFWYRQQPGQSLTLIATANQGSEATYESGFVIDKFPISRPNLTFSTLTVSNMSPEDSSIYLCSVVPDVGTANTEAFFGQGTRLTVV.